One and the same sample provided the 14 T cell receptor beta chains below, sequenced in a study of PD-1 blockade in classical Hodgkin lymphoma. The patients all showed relapse after autologous stem cell transplantation, while their brentuximab vedotin exposure varied. This table comes from immunoSEQ multiplex PCR, and its TCRdb copy is limited to in-frame clones, with some not included. This sample carries some 150,000 clones, 78% of them seen once, and the ten largest clones take over 7.5%. The specimen was peripheral blood mononuclear cells (PBMCs), collected before the second cycle of nivolumab. The receptors come from a human donor with classical Hodgkin lymphoma.

The chain couples TRBV5-1 to TRBJ2-1, with 9 bases aligning to TRBD2. There are 13 residues in the CDR3. The J segment lost 6 bases and the V segment lost 6 bases, leaving 4 bases of the junction unmatched. Germline V lookup: CDR1 SGHRS, CDR2 YFSETQ. DNA for the CDR3: TGCGCCAGCACCGGGACTAGCACCAATGAGCAGTTCTTC. As protein: CASTGTSTNEQFF.

Comments on this clone: The junction departs from germline at one end; a sequencing error may be responsible. Other DNA sequences of this sample code for an identical CDR3. This chain links TRBV9 with TRBJ2-1; 14 bases are shared with TRBD2. Germline loops: CDR1 SGDLS, CDR2 YYNGEE. There are 16 residues in the CDR3. The CDR3 nucleotides are TGTGCCAGCAGTGTAGGACTAGCGGGGGGTGTGAATGAGCAGTTCTTC. It encodes CASSVGLAGGVNEQFF.

To note about this clone: One end of the junction varies from germline; a read error may be responsible. The V gene is TRBV5-4, the J gene TRBJ1-2; D might be TRBD1 (6 bases). This CDR3 contains 15 residues. Germline V gene data show CDR1 as SGHNT and CDR2 as YYREEE (reference sequence). CDR3 protein: CASSQEPRRGGGYTF. CDR3 DNA: TGCGCCAGCAGCCAAGAACCACGGAGGGGGGGTGGCTACACCTTC.

This clone was seen just once. The rearrangement joins TRBV12-5 to TRBJ1-1; the match to TRBD1 covers 9 bases. CDR1 and CDR2 from the germline V gene are LGHNT and FRNRAP. The V segment lost 0 bases and the J segment 0 bases; nucleotides outside the gene matches: 8. The length of the CDR3 is 18 residues. CDR3 in DNA: TGTGCTAGTGGTTTGGTATTGACAGGGGGAGGGTTGAACACTGAAGCTTTCTTT. Its translation is CASGLVLTGGGLNTEAFF.

The V and J genes are TRBV7-6 and TRBJ2-7; D not resolved. V shed 5 bases and J shed 5 bases, with 13 bases lying between them. CDR3 length: 13 residues. From germline, CDR1 is SGHVS and CDR2 FNYEAQ. CDR3 bases: TGTGCCAGCAGCGCCGACAATGGGGACGAGCAGTACTTC. Protein product: CASSADNGDEQYF.

The chain couples TRBV18 to TRBJ2-2; D may be TRBD1 (5 bases). This CDR3 spans 19 amino acids. Germline V gives CDR1 KGHSH, CDR2 LQKENI. V was clipped by 3 bases and J by 0 bases, with 20 bases between them. CDR3 DNA sequence: TGTGCCAGCTCACCCCAACGAACCAAGACAGACACGAACACCGGGGAGCTGTTTTTT. This sequence encodes CASSPQRTKTDTNTGELFF.

In its sample, this clone was seen once. This CDR3 is CASSVTGSSRNIQYF. The CDR3 coding sequence is TGTGCCAGCAGCGTAACTGGGTCTAGCAGGAACATTCAGTACTTC. The chain employs TRBV9 and TRBJ2-4; D possibly corresponds to TRBD2 (5 bases). V was shortened by 1 base and J by 7 bases, with 15 bases between the two germline ends. Germline V gives CDR1 SGDLS, CDR2 YYNGEE. The CDR3 runs to 15 residues.

The genes are TRBV5-1 and TRBJ1-5; D not resolved. Germline assignment: CDR1 SGHRS and CDR2 YFSETQ. V shed 1 base and J shed 2 bases, with 4 bases lying between them. The CDR3 runs 13 residues. The CDR3 DNA sequence: TGCGCCAGCAGCTTGAAGGGCAATCAGCCCCAGCATTTT. It codes for CASSLKGNQPQHF.

Regarding this clone: In the same sample, other DNA sequences code for this CDR3. The chain is built from TRBV11-2 and TRBJ1-3; D is ambiguous. Germline V gene lookup returns CDR1 SGHAT and CDR2 FQNNGV. The CDR3 spans 12 residues. Deletions cut 3 bases from V and 4 bases from J, with 4 bases between. The CDR3 DNA follows: TGTGCCAGCAGCTTCAGGGGAAACACCATATATTTT. This codes for CASSFRGNTIYF. The full variable domain, in which reference TRBV11-2 and TRBJ1-3 provide the parts outside the CDR3, is EAGVAQSPRYKIIEKRQSVAFWCNPISGHATLYWYQQILGQGPKLLIQFQNNGVVDDSQLPKDRFSAERLKGVDSTLKIQPAKLEDSAVYLCASSFRGNTIYFGEGSWLTVV.

This clone was found once. The J gene is TRBJ2-7, the V gene TRBV28; weak D call: TRBD1 (6 bases). The germline CDR1 and CDR2 sequences are MDHEN and SYDVKM. CDR3 length equals 15 residues. The V end lost 5 bases, the J end lost 6 bases, and 20 bases lay between the germline ends. The DNA of the CDR3 is TGTGCCAGCAGTCGGATTGGAAGGTTGGGGGCCGAGCAGTACTTC. Translation: CASSRIGRLGAEQYF.

This clone appeared a few times. The rearrangement uses TRBV7-2 and TRBJ1-5; no clear D gene. The germline CDR1 and CDR2 sequences are SGHTA and FQGNSA. Trimming shortened V by 5 bases and J by 4 bases, and 6 bases separated the two germline ends. The length of the CDR3 is 12 residues. CDR3 protein: CASSANNQPQHF. The CDR3 DNA reads as TGTGCCAGCAGCGCTAATAATCAGCCCCAGCATTTT.

The V gene is TRBV27, the J gene TRBJ1-6; unclear D gene. The germline V gene encodes CDR1 MNHEY and CDR2 SMNVEV (reference sequence). The V end was cut by 5 bases, the J end by 7 bases, with 9 bases between. This CDR3 contains 13 residues. This CDR3 is CASSVTPNSPLHF. CDR3 nucleotides: TGTGCCAGCAGTGTTACACCCAATTCACCCCTCCACTTT.

The chain uses TRBV27 and TRBJ1-2; the match to TRBD1 covers 11 bases. Germline CDR1 and CDR2: MNHEY and SMNVEV (reference sequence). V lost 9 bases, J lost 5 bases, and 8 bases stayed unmatched. This CDR3 has 14 amino acids. The CDR3: CARRRDRGGYGYTF. In DNA, the CDR3 is TGTGCCAGGAGAAGGGACAGGGGGGGTTATGGCTACACCTTC.

The chain couples TRBV6-5 to TRBJ2-1; the D is unclear. Germline V gene sequence: CDR1 MNHEY, CDR2 SVGAGI. Trimming left V 0 bases short and J 9 bases short, with 9 bases between. This CDR3 is 13 amino acids long. CDR3 nucleotide sequence: TGTGCCAGCAGTTACTCTGGGTGGGGTGAGCAGTTCTTC. It specifies CASSYSGWGEQFF.